One and the same sample provided the 30 T cell receptor beta chains below, sequenced in a study of long-term antiretroviral therapy in people with HIV. The assay, immunoSEQ v3.0, was run at survey level. Libraries were prepared by immunoSEQ multiplex PCR; TCRdb keeps only in-frame clonotypes and omits some of them. The profile shows 30,000 to 40,000 clones, around 79% of them singletons. Sequences were derived from unsorted PBMCs, sampled 3 years after starting antiretroviral therapy. These receptors were taken from a middle-aged man with HIV.

The chain has TRBV6-6 and TRBJ1-2; 8 bases align to TRBD1. The length of the CDR3 is 14 residues. Germline CDR1 is MNHNY and CDR2 is SVGAGI (reference sequence). The V gene end was trimmed by 5 bases and the J gene end by 3 bases; junction bases not matched to a gene: 5. The chain's CDR3 is CASSPGGDYYGYTF. Here the CDR3 DNA reads TGTGCCAGCAGTCCAGGGGGCGACTACTATGGCTACACCTTC.

The rearrangement joins TRBV11-1 to TRBJ2-1, with 7 positions matching TRBD2. Germline V lookup: CDR1 SGHAT, CDR2 FQDESV (reference sequence). This CDR3 comprises 15 residues. With V trimmed by 5 bases and J by 3 bases, 7 bases remained unmatched. CDR3 nucleotide sequence: TGTGCCAGCAGCCCGAGGCGGACTAGCTACAATGAGCAGTTCTTC. Translating gives CASSPRRTSYNEQFF.

V and J are TRBV7-9 and TRBJ2-5, with 11 nucleotides matching TRBD2. In germline, CDR1 is SEHNR, CDR2 FQNEAQ (reference sequence). Trimming took 6 bases from V and 5 from J; bases not matched to a gene: 17. The CDR3 has 18 residues. CDR3 amino acids: CASSFDIAGGPSWETQYF. For the CDR3, the DNA is TGTGCCAGCAGTTTTGATATAGCGGGAGGGCCCTCCTGGGAGACCCAGTACTTC. The full variable domain, its missing parts supplied by reference TRBV7-9 and TRBJ2-5, is DTGVSQNPRHKITKRGQNVTFRCDPISEHNRLYWYRQTLGQGPEFLTYFQNEAQLEKSRLLSDRFSAERPKGSFSTLEIQRTEQGDSAMYLCASSFDIAGGPSWETQYFGPGTRLLVL.

V and J are TRBV2 and TRBJ2-6; 10 nucleotides line up with TRBD1. Germline-derived CDR1 and CDR2 are SNHLY and FYNNEI. The CDR3 runs 18 residues. V lost 6 bases to trimming and J lost 2 bases; unmatched junction nucleotides: 10. The CDR3 sequence is CASRRTGGLGTGANVLTF. In DNA form, the CDR3 reads TGTGCCAGCAGGAGGACAGGGGGGTTAGGCACTGGGGCCAACGTCCTGACTTTC.

This chain links TRBV18 with TRBJ2-2, with 7 bases lining up with TRBD2. With 10 bases clipped from V and 5 bases from J, the junction kept 16 bases outside the gene matches. CDR1 is KGHSH, CDR2 LQKENI, per germline. The CDR3 has 16 amino acids. The CDR3 reads CATQPTGGSRTGELFF. The CDR3 nucleotides are TGTGCCACCCAGCCGACGGGCGGGAGTAGGACCGGGGAGCTGTTTTTT.

Only a few counts were recorded for this clone. The chain joins TRBV5-4 to TRBJ1-2; 11 positions match TRBD1. This CDR3 comprises 14 residues. Trimming at V came to 4 bases and at J to 4 bases, leaving 3 bases not matched to a gene. Germline CDR1 reads SGHNT; CDR2 reads YYREEE (reference sequence). CDR3 residues: CASSTGQGAYGYTF. CDR3 coding DNA: TGTGCCAGCAGCACCGGACAGGGGGCCTATGGCTACACCTTC.

This CDR3 reads CASSVRPQGNSPLHF. The CDR3, as DNA: TGTGCCAGCAGCGTCCGGCCTCAGGGGAATTCACCCCTCCACTTT. The chain couples TRBV7-2 to TRBJ1-6; TRBD1 is a possible D gene (6 bases). There are 15 residues in the CDR3. Germline loops: CDR1 SGHTA, CDR2 FQGNSA. The ends were cut back, 5 bases at V and 7 bases at J, with 15 bases in the middle.

The chain joins TRBV5-1 to TRBJ2-2; 9 bases are a match to TRBD2. J gave up 8 bases and V 1 base, and 9 bases lay outside the gene matches. The germline CDR1 and CDR2 sequences are SGHRS and YFSETQ. This CDR3 is built from 16 residues. The chain's CDR3 is CASSLLAGGPLGELFF. As DNA, the CDR3 is TGCGCCAGCAGCTTGTTGGCGGGGGGGCCGTTAGGGGAGCTGTTTTTT.

The chain couples TRBV10-2 to TRBJ1-3, with D maybe TRBD1 (5 bases). Trimming stripped 10 bases from V and 0 bases from J, with 19 bases between. CDR3 size: 16 residues. Germline assignment: CDR1 WSHSY and CDR2 SAAADI. The CDR3 region has the DNA TGCGCCACTCTGAGGGGAGGGCCTGACTCTGGAAACACCATATATTTT. It codes for CATLRGGPDSGNTIYF.

This clone was counted only a few times. This sample also contains other DNA sequences that code for the same CDR3. The chain recombines TRBV28 with TRBJ1-2; D is undetermined. V lost 2 bases and J lost 7, with 5 bases in between. Germline CDR1 reads MDHEN; CDR2 reads SYDVKM. CDR3 length: 11 residues. The CDR3 region is CASSLGRGYTF. CDR3 coding DNA: TGTGCCAGCAGTTTAGGGCGTGGCTACACCTTC.

This clone was detected only a few times. The chain uses TRBV7-2 and TRBJ1-2; D is uncertain. The V gene's germline CDR1 is SGHTA and CDR2 FQGNSA. The CDR3 has 11 residues. Trimming stripped 6 bases from V and 7 bases from J, with 9 bases between. As DNA, the CDR3 is TGTGCCAGCAGTGCTCGGGCTGGCTACACCTTC. Amino acids: CASSARAGYTF.

V usage is TRBV4-1 and J usage is TRBJ2-3; no definite D call. CDR1 is MGHRA and CDR2 is YSYEKL in the germline V gene. The CDR3 extends over 15 amino acids. Trimming took 0 bases from V and 2 from J, leaving 9 bases between them. CDR3 DNA sequence: TGCGCCAGCAGCCAAGATCGAGGACCCACAGATACGCAGTATTTT. It is translated as CASSQDRGPTDTQYF.

CDR3 protein: CASSFNGLANEKLFF. The CDR3 coding sequence is TGTGCCAGCAGCTTCAACGGGTTGGCTAATGAAAAACTGTTTTTT. The V and J genes are TRBV5-4 and TRBJ1-4; D remains unclear. Trimming cost V 2 bases and J 3 bases, with 11 bases left between them. Germline V gene data show CDR1 as SGHNT and CDR2 as YYREEE (reference sequence). The CDR3 length is 15 residues.

This clone was detected only once. This sequence joins TRBV7-3 and TRBJ2-3; no firm D call. The germline gives CDR1 SGHTA, CDR2 FQGTGA. This CDR3 has 14 amino acids. The V end was cut by 5 bases, the J end by 0 bases, with 9 bases between. DNA for the CDR3: TGTGCCAGCAGCCTCGGACGCAGCACAGATACGCAGTATTTT. This gives the protein CASSLGRSTDTQYF.

The chain employs TRBV4-2 and TRBJ1-4; D possibly corresponds to TRBD1 (5 bases). The CDR3 sequence is 16 residues long. Trimming took 4 bases from V and 0 from J, leaving 12 bases between them. Germline CDR1 is LGHNA and CDR2 is YNFKEQ. DNA of the CDR3: TGTGCCAGCAGCCCTAAAAGACAGTCAACTAATGAAAAACTGTTTTTT. Protein sequence: CASSPKRQSTNEKLFF.

This chain joins TRBV7-3 and TRBJ2-1, with 10 bases identical to TRBD1. V shed 5 bases, J shed 7 bases, and the junction held 8 bases outside the gene matches. The CDR3 is made up of 15 amino acids. Germline loops: CDR1 SGHTA, CDR2 FQGTGA. CDR3 protein: CASSAWDRGSNEQFF. Written as DNA, the CDR3 is TGTGCCAGCAGCGCCTGGGACAGGGGTTCGAATGAGCAGTTCTTC.

V gene TRBV7-8 combines with J gene TRBJ1-3, with 7 bases matching TRBD1. V lost 5 bases, J lost 1 base, and 8 bases stayed unmatched. CDR3 length equals 16 residues. Germline-derived CDR1 and CDR2 are SGHVS and FQNEAQ. The DNA for the CDR3 is TGTGCCAGCAGCCCCCGACAGGGACCATCTGGAAACACCATATATTTT. Amino acids: CASSPRQGPSGNTIYF.

The chain couples TRBV7-2 to TRBJ2-5, with D perhaps matching TRBD1 (6 bases). The CDR3 loop spans 12 amino acids. Trimming removed 5 bases at V and 6 bases at J, with 10 bases between. Germline lookup yields CDR1 SGHTA and CDR2 FQGNSA. The CDR3: CASSPQGKTQYF. The CDR3, as DNA: TGTGCCAGCAGCCCCCAGGGGAAGACCCAGTACTTC.

CDR3 in DNA: TGCGCCAGCAGCCAAAGAATTAGCGGGGGGGAGCCCTACGAGCAGTACTTC. Residues: CASSQRISGGEPYEQYF. This chain uses TRBV4-1 with TRBJ2-7, with 11 nucleotides matching TRBD2. Germline CDR1 reads MGHRA; CDR2 reads YSYEKL. The CDR3 length is 17 residues. V was clipped by 2 bases and J by 2 bases; unmatched bases: 8.

The chain carries TRBV6-6 and TRBJ2-7; maybe TRBD2 (6 bases). V lost 7 bases, J lost 3 bases, and 13 bases lay in between. The germline CDR1 and CDR2 sequences are MNHNY and SVGAGI (reference sequence). The CDR3 has 13 residues. Written as DNA, the CDR3 is TGTGCCAGCATGGGACTTCGTCGCTACGAGCAGTACTTC. This encodes CASMGLRRYEQYF.

This clone was found once. The J gene is TRBJ1-1, the V gene TRBV20-1; D possibly corresponds to TRBD1 (5 bases). Trimming shortened V by 2 bases and J by 11 bases, and 12 bases separated the two germline ends. Germline-derived CDR1 and CDR2 are DFQATT and SNEGSKA (reference sequence). This CDR3 has 11 residues. Here the CDR3 reads CSARHQGEAFF. DNA for the CDR3: TGCAGTGCTAGACATCAGGGAGAGGCTTTCTTT.

This clone was observed a handful of times. The chain couples TRBV5-5 to TRBJ2-7; a weak D match, TRBD2 (7 bases). This CDR3 is built from 13 residues. Looked up from germline, CDR1 is SGHKS and CDR2 is YYEKEE (reference sequence). V shed 7 bases and J shed 6 bases, with 17 bases lying between them. CDR3: CASHLSGGLEQYF. Here the CDR3 DNA reads TGTGCCAGCCACCTCTCGGGGGGCCTCGAGCAGTACTTC.

The V gene is TRBV11-2, the J gene TRBJ2-1; 8 positions match TRBD2. The germline V gene encodes CDR1 SGHAT and CDR2 FQNNGV. Trimming took 1 base from V and 0 from J; bases not matched to a gene: 5. The CDR3 consists of 17 residues. The CDR3 DNA follows: TGTGCCAGCAGCTTAGTTGGACTAGCCGGCTCCTACAATGAGCAGTTCTTC. Translated: CASSLVGLAGSYNEQFF.

This clone was picked up a small number of times. V usage is TRBV7-6 and J usage is TRBJ2-1; 7 bases align to TRBD2. This CDR3 contains 18 residues. The trim removed 1 base at V and 6 bases at J, leaving 15 bases unmatched. Germline CDR1 is SGHVS and CDR2 is FNYEAQ. The chain's CDR3 is CASSLDGAGDYGGNEQFF. In DNA form, the CDR3 reads TGTGCCAGCAGCTTAGATGGCGCGGGGGATTACGGGGGCAATGAGCAGTTCTTC.

The genes are TRBV5-1 and TRBJ2-5; 7 positions agree with TRBD2. This CDR3 has 14 amino acids. The V and J ends lost 2 bases and 0 bases, in that order; junction bases with no gene match: 1. From germline, CDR1 is SGHRS and CDR2 YFSETQ. DNA of the CDR3: TGCGCCAGCAGCTTCGGGGGGAACCAAGAGACCCAGTACTTC. This gives the protein CASSFGGNQETQYF.

This clone was detected only once. The chain recombines TRBV6-5 with TRBJ1-5; TRBD1 might be the D (5 bases). Trimming removed 6 bases at V and 0 bases at J, with 12 bases between. Germline CDR1 and CDR2: MNHEY and SVGAGI. The length of the CDR3 is 15 residues. The CDR3 loop reads CASSRDGSSNQPQHF. In DNA, the CDR3 is TGTGCCAGCAGCAGGGACGGGAGTAGCAATCAGCCCCAGCATTTT.

In its sample, this clone was seen a few times. The J gene is TRBJ2-1, the V gene TRBV15, with 10 bases lining up with TRBD2. The CDR3 is 15 residues long. The ends lost 4 bases at V and 8 bases at J; junction bases unmatched: 8. Germline V gene data show CDR1 as LNHNV and CDR2 as YYDKDF (reference sequence). For the CDR3, the DNA is TGTGCCACCAGCAAAATAGCGGGGGGTACGGATGAGCAGTTCTTC. Its translation is CATSKIAGGTDEQFF.

J is TRBJ1-1 and V is TRBV5-1; TRBD1 is a possible D gene (5 bases). V shed 4 bases and J shed 3 bases, with 10 bases lying between them. CDR1 SGHRS and CDR2 YFSETQ come from the germline V gene. The CDR3 extends over 13 amino acids. The CDR3 DNA reads TGCGCCAGCAGCCCAGGGACGGACACTGAAGCTTTCTTT. Translation: CASSPGTDTEAFF.

The chain has TRBV29-1 and TRBJ2-1; D gene unclear. The CDR3 extends over 11 amino acids. Germline V gene lookup returns CDR1 SQVTM and CDR2 ANQGSEA. CDR3 nucleotides: TGCAGTGTTACAGAGATCAATGAGCAGTTCTTC. It codes for CSVTEINEQFF.

The V gene is TRBV7-2, the J gene TRBJ1-2, with D tentatively TRBD1 (5 bases). The CDR3 extends over 13 amino acids. CDR1 and CDR2 (germline): SGHTA, FQGNSA. Trimming stripped 5 bases from V and 4 bases from J, with 11 bases between. The CDR3 DNA follows: TGTGCCAGCAGCCCCGGGACGCTCTATGGCTACACCTTC. Its protein is CASSPGTLYGYTF.